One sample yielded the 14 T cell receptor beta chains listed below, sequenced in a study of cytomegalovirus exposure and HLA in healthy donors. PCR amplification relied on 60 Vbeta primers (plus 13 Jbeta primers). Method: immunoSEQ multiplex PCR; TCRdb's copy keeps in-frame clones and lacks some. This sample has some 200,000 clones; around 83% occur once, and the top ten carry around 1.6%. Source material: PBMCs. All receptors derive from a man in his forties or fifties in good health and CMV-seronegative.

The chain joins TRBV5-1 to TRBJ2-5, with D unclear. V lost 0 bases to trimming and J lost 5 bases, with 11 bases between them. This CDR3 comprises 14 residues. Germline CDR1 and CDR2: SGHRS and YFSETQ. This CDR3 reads CASSLGVSRETQYF. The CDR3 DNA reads TGCGCCAGCAGCTTGGGCGTCTCCCGGGAGACCCAGTACTTC.

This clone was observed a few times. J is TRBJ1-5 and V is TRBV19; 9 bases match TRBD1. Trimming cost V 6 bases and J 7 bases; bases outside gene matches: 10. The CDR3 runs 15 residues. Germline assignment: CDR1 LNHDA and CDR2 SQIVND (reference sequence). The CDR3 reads CASRGGTGIGQPQHF. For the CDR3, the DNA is TGTGCCAGTAGAGGAGGGACAGGGATCGGCCAGCCCCAGCATTTT.

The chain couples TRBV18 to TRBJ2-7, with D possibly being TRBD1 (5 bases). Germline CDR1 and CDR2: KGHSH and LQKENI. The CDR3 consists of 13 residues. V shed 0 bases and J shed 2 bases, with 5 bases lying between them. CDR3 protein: CASSPPTAYEQYF. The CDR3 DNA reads TGTGCCAGCTCACCACCGACAGCCTACGAGCAGTACTTC.

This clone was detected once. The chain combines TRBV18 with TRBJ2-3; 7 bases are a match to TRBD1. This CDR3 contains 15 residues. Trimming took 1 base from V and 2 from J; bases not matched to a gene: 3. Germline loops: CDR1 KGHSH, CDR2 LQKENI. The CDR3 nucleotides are TGTGCCAGCTCACCACTGGGACAGACCACAGATACGCAGTATTTT. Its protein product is CASSPLGQTTDTQYF. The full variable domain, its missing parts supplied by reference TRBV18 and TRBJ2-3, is NAGVMQNPRHLVRRRGQEARLRCSPMKGHSHVYWYRQLPEEGLKFMVYLQKENIIDESGMPKERFSAEFPKEGPSILRIQQVVRGDSAAYFCASSPLGQTTDTQYFGPGTRLTVL.

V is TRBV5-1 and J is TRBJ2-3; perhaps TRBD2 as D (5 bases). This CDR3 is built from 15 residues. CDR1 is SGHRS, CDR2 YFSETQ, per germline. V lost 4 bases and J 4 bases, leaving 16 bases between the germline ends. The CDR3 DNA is TGCGCCAGCAGCACGCCCCGGGGTAACTCAGATACGCAGTATTTT. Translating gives CASSTPRGNSDTQYF.

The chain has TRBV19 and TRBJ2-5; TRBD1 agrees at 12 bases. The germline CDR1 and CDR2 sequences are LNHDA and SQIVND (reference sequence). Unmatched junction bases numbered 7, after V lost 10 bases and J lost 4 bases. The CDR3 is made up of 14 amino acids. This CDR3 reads CATRDRGLGETQYF. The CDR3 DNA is TGTGCCACCAGGGACAGGGGGCTGGGAGAGACCCAGTACTTC.

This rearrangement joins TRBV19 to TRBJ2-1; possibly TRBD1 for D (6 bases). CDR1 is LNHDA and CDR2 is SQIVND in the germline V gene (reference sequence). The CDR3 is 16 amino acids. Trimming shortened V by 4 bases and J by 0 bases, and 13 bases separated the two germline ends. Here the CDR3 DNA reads TGTGCCAGTAGTAAACGGGACAAGAGCTCCTACAATGAGCAGTTCTTC. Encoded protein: CASSKRDKSSYNEQFF.

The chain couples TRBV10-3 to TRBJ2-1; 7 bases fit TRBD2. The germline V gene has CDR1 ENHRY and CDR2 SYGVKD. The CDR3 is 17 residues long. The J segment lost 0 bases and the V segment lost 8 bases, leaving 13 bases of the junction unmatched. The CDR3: CAIGAGSPGGSYNEQFF. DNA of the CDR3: TGTGCCATCGGGGCAGGATCTCCGGGGGGCTCCTACAATGAGCAGTTCTTC.

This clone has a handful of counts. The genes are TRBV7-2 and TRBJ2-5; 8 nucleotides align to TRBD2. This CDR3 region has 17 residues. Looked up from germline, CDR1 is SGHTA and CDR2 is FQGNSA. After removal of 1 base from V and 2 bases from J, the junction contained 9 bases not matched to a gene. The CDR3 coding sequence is TGTGCCAGCAGCTTAGTCGGTTTGGCGGGGGGACAAGAGACCCAGTACTTC. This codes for CASSLVGLAGGQETQYF.

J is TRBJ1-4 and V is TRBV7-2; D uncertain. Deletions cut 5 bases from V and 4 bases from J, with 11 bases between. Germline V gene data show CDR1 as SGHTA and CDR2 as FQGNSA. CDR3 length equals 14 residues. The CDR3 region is CASSLRTVNEKLFF. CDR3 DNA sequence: TGTGCCAGCAGCCTGCGTACCGTTAATGAAAAACTGTTTTTT.

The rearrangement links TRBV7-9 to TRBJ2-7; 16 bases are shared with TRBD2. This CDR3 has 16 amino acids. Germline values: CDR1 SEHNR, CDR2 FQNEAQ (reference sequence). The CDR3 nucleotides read TGTTCCACCTCCGGGACTAGCGGGAGGGACCTCTACGAGCAGTACTTC. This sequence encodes CSTSGTSGRDLYEQYF.

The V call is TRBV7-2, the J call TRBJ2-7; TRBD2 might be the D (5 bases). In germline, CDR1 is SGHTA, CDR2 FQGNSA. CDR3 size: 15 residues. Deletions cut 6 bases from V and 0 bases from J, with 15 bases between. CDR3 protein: CASRRSASHSYEQYF. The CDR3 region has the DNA TGTGCCAGCAGACGTAGCGCTTCACACTCCTACGAGCAGTACTTC.

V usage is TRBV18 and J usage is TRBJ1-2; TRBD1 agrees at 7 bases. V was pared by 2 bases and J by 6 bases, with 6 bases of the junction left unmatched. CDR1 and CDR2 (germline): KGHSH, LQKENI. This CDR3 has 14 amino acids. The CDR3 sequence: CASSPNRGKDGYTF. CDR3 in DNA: TGTGCCAGCTCACCAAACAGGGGAAAAGATGGCTACACCTTC.

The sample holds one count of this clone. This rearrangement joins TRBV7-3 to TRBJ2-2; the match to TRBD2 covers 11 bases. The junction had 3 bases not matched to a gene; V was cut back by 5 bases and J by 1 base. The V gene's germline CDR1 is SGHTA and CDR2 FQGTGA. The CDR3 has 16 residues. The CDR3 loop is CASSGSGGENTGELFF. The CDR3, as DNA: TGTGCCAGCAGCGGTAGCGGGGGGGAGAACACCGGGGAGCTGTTTTTT.